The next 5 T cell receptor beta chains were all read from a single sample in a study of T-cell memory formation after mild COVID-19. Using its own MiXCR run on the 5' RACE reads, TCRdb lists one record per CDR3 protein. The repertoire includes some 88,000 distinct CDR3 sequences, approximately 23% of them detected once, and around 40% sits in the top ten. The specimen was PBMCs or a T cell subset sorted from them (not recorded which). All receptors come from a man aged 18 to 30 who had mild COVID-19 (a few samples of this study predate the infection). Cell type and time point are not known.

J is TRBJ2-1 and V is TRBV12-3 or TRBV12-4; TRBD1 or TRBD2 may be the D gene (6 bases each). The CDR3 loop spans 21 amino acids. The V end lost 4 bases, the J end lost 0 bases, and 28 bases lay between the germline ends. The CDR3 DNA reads TGTGCCAGCAGTTCCCCTGGGGCTCGATTTAGCACGGGGGCCTCCTACAATGAGCAGTTCTTC. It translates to CASSSPGARFSTGASYNEQFF.

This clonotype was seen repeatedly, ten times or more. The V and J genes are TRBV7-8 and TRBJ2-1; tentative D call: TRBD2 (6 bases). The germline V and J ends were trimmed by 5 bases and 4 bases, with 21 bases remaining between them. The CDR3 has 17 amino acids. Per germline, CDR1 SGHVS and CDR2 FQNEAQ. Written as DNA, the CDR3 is TGTGCCAGCAGCAAGAAAGCGGGCCCCTGGGAGTACAATGAGCAGTTCTTC. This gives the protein CASSKKAGPWEYNEQFF.

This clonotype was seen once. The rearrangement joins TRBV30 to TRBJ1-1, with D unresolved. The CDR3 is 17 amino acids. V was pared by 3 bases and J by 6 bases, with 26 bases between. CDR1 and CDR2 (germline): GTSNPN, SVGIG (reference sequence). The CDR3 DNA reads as TGTGCCTGGAGCGTCAAACGGACCTACGAGGAGGCGGCTGAAGCTTTCTTT. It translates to CAWSVKRTYEEAAEAFF.

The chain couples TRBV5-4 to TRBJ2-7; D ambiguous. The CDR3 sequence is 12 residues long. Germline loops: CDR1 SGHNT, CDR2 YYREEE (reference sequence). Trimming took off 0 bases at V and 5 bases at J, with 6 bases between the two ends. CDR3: CASSLADDEQYF. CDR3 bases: TGTGCCAGCAGCTTGGCTGATGACGAGCAGTACTTC.

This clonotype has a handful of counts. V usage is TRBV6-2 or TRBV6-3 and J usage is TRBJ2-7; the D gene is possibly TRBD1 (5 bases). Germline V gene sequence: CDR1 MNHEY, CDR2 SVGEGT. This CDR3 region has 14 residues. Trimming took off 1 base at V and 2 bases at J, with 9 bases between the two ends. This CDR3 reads CASSYYPGTYEQYV. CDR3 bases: TGTGCCAGCAGTTACTATCCAGGGACCTACGAGCAGTACGTC.